This TCR beta chain was captured by sequencing in a study of neurological immune-mediated disorders (dated by TCRdb to between 2018 and 2020). Background on the whole study: Using UMI-based sequencing, the study compared peripheral blood TCR-beta repertoires from patients with HTLV-I-associated myelopathy (HAM/TSP), patients with multiple sclerosis, and healthy controls. The cohort was made up of 68 subjects, consisting of some 14 HAM/TSP patients, about 34 multiple sclerosis patients and 20 healthy controls. The approximately 96 TCR-beta libraries covered PBMC samples along with longitudinal samples, technical triplicates, and paired sorted CD4+ and CD8+ T-cell subsets. The investigation overall reported the following: TCR clonal expansion was highest in HAM/TSP patients and lowest in MS patients, with MS patients falling below even healthy controls. Expanded clones from different subjects shared no identical CDR3 amino acid sequences, which suggests that TCR-beta repertoires were private in all groups.

In this sample, this clonotype turned up a few times. It lacks a known antigen. It has no much larger one-base neighbor in the sample; base qualities were not kept. cDNA was synthesized by template-switch 5'RACE using a primer with a 10-nucleotide random unique molecular identifier that tagged each TCR transcript. Each sequencing run produced over 170 million TCR-beta sequences covering 15-18 subjects. Total RNA was extracted with the RNeasy kit. TCR-beta VDJ regions were amplified with primers for the TCR constant region and the 5'RACE anchor, using the KAPA Real-time Library Amplification kit. Sample indexes and Illumina adaptors were added in a first PCR, after which library yield was increased in a second PCR. After purification with Ampure beads, the TCR product of roughly 650 bp was size-selected on a 2% E-gel SizeSelection system. Before pooling, libraries had their quality checked on a Bioanalyzer, their concentration measured with Qubit, and their quantity determined with the Kapa Library Quantification kit. An Illumina HiSeq 2500 was used to sequence the libraries paired-end at 2 x 150 bp. To increase sequence diversity, roughly 24-31% phiX was spiked into each library pool. As for the original processing: The quality-filtered reads were processed with the UMI-based MiGEC pipeline, whose error correction step removed more than 80% of the raw TCR sequences. VDJ genes were aligned to IMGT germline references, and clonotypes were defined by unique CDR3 amino acid sequence plus V-J genes. Clonal expansion, Shannon diversity, and CDR3 relatedness (CalcPairwiseDistances, ClusterSamples) were evaluated with VDJtools, and phylogenetic trees were built with CLCbio workbench. A clone was classed as expanded if it had 8 or more unique UMIs, a cutoff based on coefficient-of-variation modelling across technical triplicates. The raw public reads went through TCRdb reprocessing: fastp at Q25, MiXCR clone calling, in-frame beta chains kept. Rows with a matching CDR3 protein are joined into one entry that keeps the most common DNA and genes. None of the V and J calls come from the authors' own analysis; TCRdb made them. The sample table contains about 38,000 distinct CDR3 sequences; only one count was recorded for 7.2% of them. Around 5% of the sample is held by the ten biggest clonotypes.

The healthy controls were volunteers from a blood bank in Maryland, USA. For the sorted-subset TCR libraries, the starting material was over 800,000 sorted CD4+ or CD8+ T cells. Peripheral blood underwent Ficoll-Hypaque density gradient centrifugation to isolate PBMCs, which were then cryopreserved in liquid nitrogen. The study also sequenced paired sorted CD4+ and CD8+ subsets from healthy controls, HAM/TSP patients and MS patients. Sample: CD4+ T cells from blood. This TCR derives from a man over 45 in good health.

The CDR3 region has the sequence CASSTGVDQPQHF. The DNA reads as follows: TGTGCCAGTAGTACGGGGGTAGATCAGCCCCAGCATTTT. The rearrangement joined TRBV19 to TRBJ1-5, with a tentative D gene TRBD1 over 5 matching bases. The V end loses 4 bases and the J end loses 5 bases, and a stretch of 9 bases separates them. The germline V gene encodes CDR1 LNHDA and CDR2 SQIVND (reference sequence). The CDR3 contains 13 residues, cysteine and phenylalanine counted. Only the CDR3 region is kept as DNA, spanning 39 bases read in frame from base 1.